Detailed here is one TCR beta chain. Sample time point: peripheral blood 6 weeks after treatment start. This table comes from immunoSEQ multiplex PCR, and its TCRdb copy is limited to in-frame clones, with some not included. The profile covers 38,000 or so clones, with approximately 84% appearing a single time and approximately 2.4% taken by the ten largest. The entry originates in a study of PD-L1 blockade in urothelial cancer. Study background: Study patients had been treated with 0 to 3 previous chemotherapy regimens. Typically, measured as a median, blood samples had roughly 140,000 T cells.

CDR1 MDHEN and CDR2 SYDVKM come from the germline V gene. The CDR3 has 14 amino acids. The ends were cut back, 4 bases at V and 4 bases at J, with 13 bases in the middle. Material: PBMCs, obtained around atezolizumab (anti-PD-L1) treatment. This chain links TRBV28 with TRBJ2-5; D may be TRBD2 (6 bases). The receptor was isolated from a man in his 70s with urothelial cancer. The CDR3 region has the DNA TGTGCCAGCAGTTCGGGACTTACACGAGAGACCCAGTACTTC. Protein product: CASSSGLTRETQYF.